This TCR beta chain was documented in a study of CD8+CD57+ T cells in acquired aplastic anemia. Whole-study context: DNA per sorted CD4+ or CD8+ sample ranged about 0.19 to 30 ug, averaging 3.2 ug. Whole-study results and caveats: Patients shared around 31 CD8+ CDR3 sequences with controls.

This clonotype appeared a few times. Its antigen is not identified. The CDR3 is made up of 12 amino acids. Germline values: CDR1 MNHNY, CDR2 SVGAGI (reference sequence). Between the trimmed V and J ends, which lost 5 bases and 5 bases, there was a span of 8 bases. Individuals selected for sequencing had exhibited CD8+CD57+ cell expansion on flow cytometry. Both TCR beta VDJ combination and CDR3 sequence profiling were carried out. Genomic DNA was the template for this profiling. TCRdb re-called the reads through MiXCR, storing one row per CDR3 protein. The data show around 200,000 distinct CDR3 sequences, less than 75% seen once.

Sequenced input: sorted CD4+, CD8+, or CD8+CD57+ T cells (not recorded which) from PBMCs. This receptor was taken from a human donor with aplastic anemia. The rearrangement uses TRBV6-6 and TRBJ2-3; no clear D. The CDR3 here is CASSPTGDTQYF. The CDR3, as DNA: TGTGCCAGCAGTCCGACTGGAGATACGCAGTATTTT.